This T cell receptor beta chain is from a study of cytomegalovirus exposure and HLA in healthy donors. General study findings and limits: High specificity and sensitivity for cytomegalovirus status were reported for the classifier.

Points on this clone: Its target is not known.

Using immunoSEQ multiplex PCR, the repertoire was profiled, and TCRdb retains in-frame clones only, with some absent. Counted here are roughly 130,000 clones, nearly 90% occurring once; the ten biggest clones make up around 3.1%. This CDR3 region has 17 residues. Germline values: CDR1 MDHEN, CDR2 SYDVKM. J was trimmed by 4 bases and V by 4 bases; bases with no gene match: 13. The chain couples TRBV28 to TRBJ1-2, with 9 bases aligning to TRBD1. The sample consisted of PBMCs. This sequence was found in a man aged 30 to 45 in good health and CMV-seronegative. CDR3 nucleotide sequence: TGTGCCAGCAGTTCGGCACAGGGGGCCCTGGGCATCTATGGCTACACCTTC. Encoded protein: CASSSAQGALGIYGYTF.